These T cell receptor beta chains were read from a single sample in a study of OX40 agonist ivuxolimab in advanced cancers. The repertoire was sequenced with immunoSEQ multiplex PCR; TCRdb's copy has only in-frame clones and lacks some. The sample gives about 50,000 clones, about four fifths of which show up once; about 13% is in the top ten. Sequenced material: CD4+ or CD8+ T cells sorted from blood, taken in a trial of the OX40 agonist ivuxolimab. The source is an adult with an advanced solid tumor such as melanoma, head and neck, liver or kidney cancer. The conserved cysteine and the conserved F or W are not part of the CDR3 here. The D gene is left open where the match is weak.

-	TRBV19	TRBJ1-5	10	ASSIVRQPQH
TRBD1	TRBV28	TRBJ1-5	12	ASSPGQTPQPQH
-	TRBV5-4	TRBJ1-3	12	ASSLGGAGNTIY
TRBD2	TRBV18	TRBJ2-5	12	ASSIAGEEETQY
-	TRBV2	TRBJ2-5	10	ASSEAGETQY
-	TRBV29-1	TRBJ1-1	10	SAGTSNTEAF
TRBD1	TRBV6-1	TRBJ1-1	14	ASSELRGRMNTEAF
-	TRBV7-9	TRBJ1-5	12	ASSPGRPNQPQH
-	TRBV10-1	TRBJ2-2	13	ASSPSRTNTGELF
-	TRBV5-6	TRBJ1-4	11	ASQPGANEKLF
-	TRBV4-2	TRBJ1-1	13	ASSQVYRSEPEAF
-	TRBV19	TRBJ1-1	11	ASTGQGRTEAF
-	TRBV28	TRBJ1-1	13	ASRATGNMNTEAF
TRBD1	TRBV25-1	TRBJ2-2	11	ASSPTGVGELF
TRBD1	TRBV30	TRBJ1-2	11	AWSSRGLGGYT